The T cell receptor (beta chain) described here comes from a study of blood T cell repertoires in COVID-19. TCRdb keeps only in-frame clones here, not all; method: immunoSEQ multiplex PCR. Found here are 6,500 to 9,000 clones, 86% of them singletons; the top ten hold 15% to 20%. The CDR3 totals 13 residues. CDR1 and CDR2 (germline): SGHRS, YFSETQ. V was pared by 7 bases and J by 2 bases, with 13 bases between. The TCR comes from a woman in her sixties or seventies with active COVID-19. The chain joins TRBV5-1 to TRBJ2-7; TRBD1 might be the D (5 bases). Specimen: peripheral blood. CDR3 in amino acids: CASSRPGTYEQYF. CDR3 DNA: TGCGCCAGCTCACGGCCAGGGACCTACGAGCAGTACTTC.